The 18 T cell receptor beta chains below all came from one sample that was sequenced in a study of breast tumors, draining lymph nodes, adjacent tissues. One entry per CDR3 protein results from TCRdb running MiXCR on the multiplex PCR reads. The table lists roughly 100,000 distinct CDR3 sequences, less than 40% of them singletons. Breast cancer patients provided tissue from their axillary draining lymph nodes. Sequencing was performed on axillary lymph node tissue. These receptors were taken from a female donor with breast cancer. Some clones in this sample may be carry-over from other donors' samples.

This clonotype was counted many times. The V and J genes are TRBV14 and TRBJ1-6; 8 nucleotides match TRBD1. V shed 0 bases, J shed 9 bases, and the junction held 1 base outside the gene matches. The CDR3 spans 14 residues. Germline CDR1 is SGHDN and CDR2 is FVKESK. The CDR3 here is CASSQEDRVSPLHF. Here the CDR3 DNA reads TGTGCCAGCAGCCAAGAGGACAGGGTTTCACCCCTCCACTTT.

This clonotype was observed at least ten times. The chain couples TRBV12-3 or TRBV12-4 to TRBJ1-2; 7 bases are shared with TRBD1. This CDR3 is 13 amino acids long. V gave up 6 bases and J gave up 7 bases; unmatched junction bases: 8. CDR3 amino acids: CASRPRDSRGYTF. The CDR3 DNA follows: TGTGCCAGCAGACCCCGGGACAGCCGTGGCTACACCTTC.

In its sample, this clonotype was seen many times. The CDR3 is CASSFPGQGFDEQFF. CDR3 sequence (DNA): TGTGCCAGCAGCTTCCCGGGACAGGGTTTCGATGAGCAGTTCTTC. This chain joins TRBV5-6 and TRBJ2-1, with TRBD1 matching over 9 bases. The CDR3 sequence is 15 residues long. Trimming cost V 2 bases and J 8 bases; bases outside gene matches: 8. Germline values: CDR1 SGHDT, CDR2 YYEEEE.

By frequency in the sample, this clonotype is medium-sized. The V call is TRBV28, the J call TRBJ2-7; 10 bases align to TRBD2. The CDR3 is 15 residues long. The ends lost 2 bases at V and 0 bases at J; junction bases unmatched: 1. CDR1 is MDHEN and CDR2 is SYDVKM in the germline V gene. The chain's CDR3 is CASSLLAGASYEQYF. CDR3 sequence (DNA): TGTGCCAGCAGTTTACTAGCGGGGGCCTCCTACGAGCAGTACTTC. The entire variable domain, with the rest obtained from reference TRBV28 and TRBJ2-7, is as follows: DVKVTQSSRYLVKRTGEKVFLECVQDMDHENMFWYRQDPGLGLRLIYFSYDVKMKEKGDIPEGYSVSREKKERFSLILESASTNQTSMYLCASSLLAGASYEQYFGPGTRLTVT.

A remark on this clonotype: A much bigger clone sits one base away, suggesting this may be a read error. CDR3 region: CVSSLKWGLAGGGYEQYF. For the CDR3, the DNA is TGTGTCAGCAGTCTAAAATGGGGACTAGCGGGAGGGGGGTACGAGCAGTACTTC. The chain joins TRBV28 to TRBJ2-7, with 16 positions matching TRBD2. Per the germline V gene, CDR1 is MDHEN and CDR2 is SYDVKM. The CDR3 has 18 residues.

This clonotype has at least ten counts. The V call is TRBV13, the J call TRBJ2-2; the D is unclear. The CDR3 totals 16 residues. Germline CDR1 and CDR2: PRHDT and FYEKMQ (reference sequence). V lost 4 bases to trimming and J lost 4 bases, with 16 bases between them. CDR3 sequence reads: CASSYSLAAITGELFF. The DNA for the CDR3 is TGTGCCAGCAGCTACAGCCTTGCGGCGATCACCGGGGAGCTGTTTTTT.

This clonotype occurred many times. This chain links TRBV29-1 with TRBJ1-2; D possibly corresponds to TRBD1 (5 bases). The CDR3 contains 13 residues. CDR1 SQVTM and CDR2 ANQGSEA come from the germline V gene. Trimming shortened V by 6 bases and J by 2 bases, and 13 bases separated the two germline ends. CDR3 nucleotide sequence: TGCAGCGTACCAACGGGACTAAACTATGGCTACACCTTC. Protein product: CSVPTGLNYGYTF. Full variable domain (missing parts from reference TRBV29-1 and TRBJ1-2): SAVISQKPSRDICQRGTSLTIQCQVDSQVTMMFWYRQQPGQSLTLIATANQGSEATYESGFVIDKFPISRPNLTFSTLTVSNMSPEDSSIYLCSVPTGLNYGYTFGSGTRLTVV.

About this clonotype: A much larger clone is a single base away; this may be a read error. Here the CDR3 omits its conserved ending phenylalanine or tryptophan, so a read error is the likely source. The chain joins TRBV20-1 to TRBJ2-5; TRBD1 is a possible D gene (5 bases). Germline loops: CDR1 DFQATT, CDR2 SNEGSKA (reference sequence). The CDR3 runs to 10 residues. The V end lost 5 bases, the J end lost 6 bases, and 7 bases lay between the germline ends. The CDR3 is CSARQKTQYS. The CDR3 DNA follows: TGCAGTGCTCGACAGAAGACCCAGTACTCC.

This clonotype showed up many times. The J gene is TRBJ2-7, the V gene TRBV5-4; the match to TRBD1 covers 9 bases. The CDR3 is 14 amino acids. The V gene's germline CDR1 is SGHNT and CDR2 YYREEE (reference sequence). The V gene end was trimmed by 5 bases and the J gene end by 7 bases; junction bases not matched to a gene: 10. The CDR3 reads CASSSRDREDEQYF. CDR3 coding DNA: TGTGCCAGCAGTTCCCGGGACAGGGAGGATGAGCAGTACTTC.

Ten or more counts support this clonotype. A clone one base away is much larger, so this may be a read error. The rearrangement uses TRBV7-3 and TRBJ2-5, with a tentative D call TRBD1 (6 bases). CDR3 length equals 15 residues. Germline V gives CDR1 SGHTA, CDR2 FQGTGA. The CDR3 coding sequence is TGTGCCAGCAGCTCAATAGGGACACCCCAAGAGACCCAGCACTTC. It is translated as CASSSIGTPQETQHF.

A word on this clonotype: Mismatch with germline at one junction end may stem from a read error. The chain carries TRBV19 and TRBJ1-6; D remains ambiguous. This CDR3 is built from 12 residues. Germline V gene lookup returns CDR1 LNHDA and CDR2 SQIVND (reference sequence). As DNA, the CDR3 is TGTGCCAGCAGTATTGGTAATTCAGCCCTCCGCTTT. Amino acids: CASSIGNSALRF.

The chain combines TRBV30 with TRBJ2-4, with D possibly TRBD1 on 6 matching bases. Trimming shortened V by 4 bases and J by 9 bases, and 16 bases separated the two germline ends. This CDR3 has 13 amino acids. The germline V gene encodes CDR1 GTSNPN and CDR2 SVGIG (reference sequence). The DNA of the CDR3 is TGTGCCTGGACTGAACAGGGATCGGGCATTCAGTACTTC. Translated: CAWTEQGSGIQYF.

This chain links TRBV20-1 with TRBJ1-4, with D unresolved. Germline V gene lookup returns CDR1 DFQATT and CDR2 SNEGSKA (reference sequence). Trimming took 7 bases from V and 8 from J, leaving 23 bases between them. This CDR3 region has 15 residues. The CDR3 region is CSGTPGGPLKEKLFF. In DNA, the CDR3 is TGCAGTGGTACCCCCGGAGGACCTTTGAAGGAAAAACTGTTTTTT.

With regard to this clonotype: The conserved closing phenylalanine or tryptophan is absent in this CDR3, likely reflecting a read error. DNA for the CDR3: TGTGCCAGTAGTATATGGCACCACCAAGCCAAAAACATTCAGTACTCC. Its translation: CASSIWHHQAKNIQYS. This chain uses TRBV19 with TRBJ2-4; D call uncertain. The V and J ends lost 2 bases and 0 bases respectively, with 11 bases between them. This CDR3 region has 16 residues. The germline V gene encodes CDR1 LNHDA and CDR2 SQIVND (reference sequence).

V gene TRBV12-3 or TRBV12-4 combines with J gene TRBJ2-5; the match to TRBD2 covers 7 bases. This CDR3 is built from 13 residues. The junction had 6 bases not matched to a gene; V was cut back by 6 bases and J by 5 bases. CDR3 sequence (DNA): TGTGCCAGCAGGGGGGGAGGGCCGGAGACCCAGTACTTC. Translation gives CASRGGGPETQYF.

This clonotype was seen repeatedly, ten times or more. This chain links TRBV6-6 with TRBJ1-2, with 8 bases lining up with TRBD1. Per the germline V gene, CDR1 is MNHNY and CDR2 is SVGAGI (reference sequence). V dropped 7 bases and J dropped 7; count of bases not matched to a gene: 11. The CDR3 consists of 14 residues. The CDR3 DNA is TGTGCCAGCAACCTCGGACAGGGCGAGAGTGGCTACACCTTC. It codes for CASNLGQGESGYTF.

This clonotype was counted many times. The chain couples TRBV7-3 to TRBJ2-7; 11 nucleotides agree with TRBD2. The CDR3 has 15 residues. Germline-derived CDR1 and CDR2 are SGHTA and FQGTGA. The V segment lost 7 bases and the J segment 2 bases; nucleotides outside the gene matches: 7. The CDR3 DNA reads TGTGCCAGCACCCTAGCGGGAGGCCCCCCCTACGAGCAGTACTTC. Translating gives CASTLAGGPPYEQYF.

This clonotype is a singleton in its sample. J is TRBJ2-1 and V is TRBV29-1; 8 bases line up with TRBD2. The trim removed 8 bases at V and 7 bases at J, leaving 7 bases unmatched. The CDR3 covers 12 residues. From germline, CDR1 is SQVTM and CDR2 ANQGSEA. CDR3 loop: CSPKTSANEQFF. The CDR3 DNA reads as TGCAGCCCCAAGACTAGCGCAAATGAGCAGTTCTTC.